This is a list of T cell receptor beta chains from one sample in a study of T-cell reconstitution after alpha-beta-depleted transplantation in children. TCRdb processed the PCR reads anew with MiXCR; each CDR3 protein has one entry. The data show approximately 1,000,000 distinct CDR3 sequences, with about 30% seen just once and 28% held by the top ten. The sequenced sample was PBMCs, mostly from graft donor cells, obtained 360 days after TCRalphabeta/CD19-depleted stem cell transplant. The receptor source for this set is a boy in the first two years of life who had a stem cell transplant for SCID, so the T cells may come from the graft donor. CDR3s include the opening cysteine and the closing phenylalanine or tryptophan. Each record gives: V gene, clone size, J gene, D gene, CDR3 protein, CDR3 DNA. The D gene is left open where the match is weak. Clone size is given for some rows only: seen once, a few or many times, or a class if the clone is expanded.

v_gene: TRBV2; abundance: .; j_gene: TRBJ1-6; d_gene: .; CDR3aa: CASRAANSPLHF; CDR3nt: TGTGCCAGCAGAGCGGCTAATTCACCCCTCCACTTT
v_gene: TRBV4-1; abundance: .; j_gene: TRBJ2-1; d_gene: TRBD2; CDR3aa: CASSQMTSGGAGNEQFF; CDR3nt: TGCGCCAGCAGCCAGATGACTAGCGGGGGGGCGGGCAATGAGCAGTTCTTC
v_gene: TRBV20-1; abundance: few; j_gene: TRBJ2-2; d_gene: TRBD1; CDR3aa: CSASPGQGGGELFF; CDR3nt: TGCAGTGCTAGCCCGGGACAGGGAGGGGGGGAGCTGTTTTTT
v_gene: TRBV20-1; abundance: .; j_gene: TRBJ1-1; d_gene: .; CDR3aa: CSARAHWLGQITEAFF; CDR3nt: TGCAGTGCTAGAGCCCACTGGCTCGGGCAGATTACTGAAGCTTTCTTT
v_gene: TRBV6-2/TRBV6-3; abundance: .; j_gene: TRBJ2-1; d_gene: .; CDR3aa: CASAQGSGEQFF; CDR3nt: TGTGCCAGCGCGCAGGGGAGTGGTGAGCAGTTCTTC
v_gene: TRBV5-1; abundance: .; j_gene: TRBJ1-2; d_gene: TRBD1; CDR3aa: CASSLGPGGDYGYTF; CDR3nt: TGCGCCAGCAGCTTAGGTCCAGGGGGCGACTATGGCTACACCTTC
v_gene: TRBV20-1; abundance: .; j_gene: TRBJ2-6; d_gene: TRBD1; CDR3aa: CSASPGQGHSGANVLTF; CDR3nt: TGCAGTGCTAGTCCGGGACAGGGGCATTCTGGGGCCAACGTCCTGACTTTC
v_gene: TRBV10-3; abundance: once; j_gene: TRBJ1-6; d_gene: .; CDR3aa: CAISGADYNSPLHF; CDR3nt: TGTGCCATCAGTGGGGCGGATTATAATTCACCCCTCCACTTT
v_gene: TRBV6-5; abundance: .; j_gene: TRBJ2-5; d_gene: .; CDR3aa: CASSREGTQYF; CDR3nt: TGTGCCAGCAGCCGAGAGGGGACCCAGTACTTC
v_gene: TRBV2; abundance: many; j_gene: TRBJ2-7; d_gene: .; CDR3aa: CASSVQGAKSYEQYF; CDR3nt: TGTGCCAGCAGCGTTCAGGGAGCTAAATCCTACGAGCAGTACTTC
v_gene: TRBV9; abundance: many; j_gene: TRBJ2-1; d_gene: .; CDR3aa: CASTKGGLGNEQFF; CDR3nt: TGTGCCAGCACCAAGGGGGGGCTGGGAAATGAGCAGTTCTTC
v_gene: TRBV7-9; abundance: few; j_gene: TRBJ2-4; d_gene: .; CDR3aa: CASSSAVVGNSKNIQYF; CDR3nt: TGTGCCAGCAGCTCAGCGGTTGTTGGTAACTCCAAAAACATTCAGTACTTC
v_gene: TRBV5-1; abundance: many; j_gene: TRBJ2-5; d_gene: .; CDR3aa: CASRDEGSQYF; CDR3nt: TGCGCCAGCAGAGATGAGGGATCCCAGTACTTC
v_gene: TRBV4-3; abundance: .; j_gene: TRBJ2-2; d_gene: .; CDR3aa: CASSPLGRGVNTGELFF; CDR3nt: TGCGCCAGCAGCCCCCTAGGTCGAGGAGTGAACACCGGGGAGCTGTTTTTT
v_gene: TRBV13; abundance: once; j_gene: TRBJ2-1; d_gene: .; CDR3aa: CASRSGYYNEQFF; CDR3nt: TGTGCCAGCAGGTCAGGGTACTACAATGAGCAGTTCTTC
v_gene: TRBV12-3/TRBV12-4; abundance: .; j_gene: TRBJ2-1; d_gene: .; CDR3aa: CASRLNRDLNNEQFF; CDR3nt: TGTGCCAGCAGGCTAAACCGGGACTTGAACAATGAGCAGTTCTTC
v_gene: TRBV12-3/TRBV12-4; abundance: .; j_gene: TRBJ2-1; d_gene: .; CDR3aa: CASSLSRVVPYNEQFF; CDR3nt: TGTGCCAGCAGTTTATCCAGGGTAGTCCCCTACAATGAGCAGTTCTTC
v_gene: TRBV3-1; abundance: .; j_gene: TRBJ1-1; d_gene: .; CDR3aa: CASSQAGAHTEAFF; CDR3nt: TGTGCCAGCAGCCAAGCCGGAGCGCACACTGAAGCTTTCTTT
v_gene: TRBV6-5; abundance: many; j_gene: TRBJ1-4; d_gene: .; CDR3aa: CASSQRQTTTNEKLFF; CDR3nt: TGTGCCAGCAGTCAGCGACAGACGACAACTAATGAAAAACTGTTTTTT
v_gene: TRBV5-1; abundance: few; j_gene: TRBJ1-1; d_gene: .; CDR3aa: CASSWGDGNTEAFF; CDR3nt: TGCGCCAGCAGCTGGGGTGACGGGAACACTGAAGCTTTCTTT
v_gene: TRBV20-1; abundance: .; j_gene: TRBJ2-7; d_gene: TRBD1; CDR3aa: CSAGTGLNYEQYF; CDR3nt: TGCAGTGCTGGGACAGGGCTAAACTACGAGCAGTACTTC
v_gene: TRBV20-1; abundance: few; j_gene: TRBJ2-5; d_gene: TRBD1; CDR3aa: CSARVGTGKETQYF; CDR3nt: TGCAGTGCTAGAGTAGGGACAGGGAAGGAGACCCAGTACTTC
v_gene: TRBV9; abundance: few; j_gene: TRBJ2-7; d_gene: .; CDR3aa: CASSVIGLREQYF; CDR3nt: TGTGCCAGCAGCGTTATCGGGTTGCGGGAGCAGTACTTC
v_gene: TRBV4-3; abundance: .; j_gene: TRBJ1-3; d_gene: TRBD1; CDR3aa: CASSPEATGQSLGNTIYF; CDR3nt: TGCGCCAGCAGCCCGGAGGCGACAGGGCAAAGTCTCGGAAACACCATATATTTT
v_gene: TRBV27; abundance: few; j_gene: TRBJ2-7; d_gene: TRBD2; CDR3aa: CASKGTSGYEQYF; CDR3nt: TGTGCCAGCAAGGGGACTAGCGGTTACGAGCAGTACTTC
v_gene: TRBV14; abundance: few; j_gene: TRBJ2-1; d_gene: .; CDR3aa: CASSRPMRNEQFF; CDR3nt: TGTGCCAGCAGCCGGCCTATGAGGAATGAGCAGTTCTTC
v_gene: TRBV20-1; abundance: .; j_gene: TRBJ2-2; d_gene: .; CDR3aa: CSARGPLSTGELFF; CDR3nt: TGCAGTGCTAGGGGGCCTCTCAGCACCGGGGAGCTGTTTTTT
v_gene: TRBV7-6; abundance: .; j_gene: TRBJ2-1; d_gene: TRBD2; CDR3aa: CASSTSGTYNEQFF; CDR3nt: TGTGCCAGCAGCACAAGCGGGACCTACAATGAGCAGTTCTTC
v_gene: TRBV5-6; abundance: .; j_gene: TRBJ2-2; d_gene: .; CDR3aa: CASSLPQQLGTGELFF; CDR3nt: TGTGCCAGCAGCCTGCCCCAGCAGCTAGGGACCGGGGAGCTGTTTTTT
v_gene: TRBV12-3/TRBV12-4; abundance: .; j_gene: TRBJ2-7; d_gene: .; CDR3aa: CASSQTSGAYEQYF; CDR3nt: TGTGCCAGCAGCCAGACATCAGGGGCCTACGAGCAGTACTTC
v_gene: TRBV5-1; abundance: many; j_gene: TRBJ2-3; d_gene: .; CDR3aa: CASSLGRRTASTDTQYF; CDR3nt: TGCGCCAGCAGCTTGGGGCGTAGGACAGCGAGCACAGATACGCAGTATTTT
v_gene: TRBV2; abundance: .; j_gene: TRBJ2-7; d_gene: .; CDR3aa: CASSEARQGNEQYF; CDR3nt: TGTGCCAGCAGTGAAGCGCGGCAGGGAAACGAGCAGTACTTC
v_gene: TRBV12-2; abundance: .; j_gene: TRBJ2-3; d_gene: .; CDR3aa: CASRLVPFAERGDGTDTQYF; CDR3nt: TGTGCAAGTCGCTTAGTTCCGTTCGCGGAGCGGGGGGATGGGACAGATACGCAGTATTTT
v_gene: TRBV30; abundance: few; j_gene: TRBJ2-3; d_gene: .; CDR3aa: CAWSVPSASTDTQYF; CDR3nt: TGTGCCTGGAGTGTACCAAGCGCGAGCACAGATACGCAGTATTTT
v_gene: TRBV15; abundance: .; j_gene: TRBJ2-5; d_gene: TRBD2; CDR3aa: CATSRDRFWAGDPHQTQYF; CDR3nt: TGTGCCACCAGCAGAGATCGGTTCTGGGCGGGGGACCCCCATCAGACCCAGTACTTC
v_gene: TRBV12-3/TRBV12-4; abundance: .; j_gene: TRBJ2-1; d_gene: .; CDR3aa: CASSPYSRGWAYNEQFF; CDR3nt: TGTGCCAGCAGCCCCTATTCGAGGGGCTGGGCCTACAATGAGCAGTTCTTC
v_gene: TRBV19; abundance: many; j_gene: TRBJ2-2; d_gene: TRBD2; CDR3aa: CASQRPLTSADTGELFF; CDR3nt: TGTGCCAGCCAGAGGCCGCTGACTAGCGCTGACACCGGGGAGCTGTTTTTT
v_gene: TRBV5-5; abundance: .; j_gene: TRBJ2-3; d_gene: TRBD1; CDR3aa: CASSLAGQFDTDTQYF; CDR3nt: TGTGCCAGCAGCTTGGCGGGACAGTTCGACACAGATACGCAGTATTTT
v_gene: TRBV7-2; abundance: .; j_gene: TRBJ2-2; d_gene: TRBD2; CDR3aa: CASSSRLGGTGELFF; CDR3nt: TGTGCCAGCAGCTCCAGGCTGGGGGGGACCGGGGAGCTGTTTTTT
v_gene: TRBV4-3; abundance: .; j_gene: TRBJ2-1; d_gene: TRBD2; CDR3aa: CASSQEFGLAGATGNEQFF; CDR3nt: TGCGCCAGCAGCCAAGAATTCGGACTAGCGGGGGCTACGGGGAATGAGCAGTTCTTC
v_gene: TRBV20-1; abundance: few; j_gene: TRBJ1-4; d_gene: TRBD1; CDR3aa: CSARDSLMQKLFF; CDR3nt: TGCAGTGCTCGGGACAGCCTAATGCAAAAACTGTTTTTT
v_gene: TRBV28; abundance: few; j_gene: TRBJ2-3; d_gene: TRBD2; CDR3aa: CASSSSGVGTDTQYF; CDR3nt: TGTGCCAGCAGTTCTAGCGGGGTAGGGACAGATACGCAGTATTTT
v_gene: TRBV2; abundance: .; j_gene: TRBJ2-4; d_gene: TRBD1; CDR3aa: CASDDPGQGWNIQYF; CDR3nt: TGTGCCAGCGACGACCCGGGACAGGGTTGGAACATTCAGTACTTC
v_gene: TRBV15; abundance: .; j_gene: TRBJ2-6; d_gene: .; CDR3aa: CATSREEGRSGANVLTF; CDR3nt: TGTGCCACCAGCAGAGAAGAGGGTCGCTCTGGGGCCAACGTCCTGACTTTC
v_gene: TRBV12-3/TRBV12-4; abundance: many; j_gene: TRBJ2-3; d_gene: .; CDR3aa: CASSLVGGVTDTQYF; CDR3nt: TGTGCCAGCAGTTTAGTGGGGGGTGTAACAGATACGCAGTATTTT
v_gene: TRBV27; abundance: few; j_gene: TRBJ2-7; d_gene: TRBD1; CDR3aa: CASSPTRTGVKYEQYF; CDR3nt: TGTGCCAGCAGCCCCACCCGGACAGGGGTAAAGTACGAGCAGTACTTC
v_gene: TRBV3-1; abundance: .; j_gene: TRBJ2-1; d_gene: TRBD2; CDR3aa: CASSQIRRGGSSYNEQFF; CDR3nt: TGTGCCAGCAGCCAAATACGACGGGGGGGAAGCTCCTACAATGAGCAGTTCTTC
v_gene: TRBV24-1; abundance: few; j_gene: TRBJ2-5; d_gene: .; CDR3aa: CATSDTDNPQETQYF; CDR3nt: TGTGCCACCAGTGACACAGACAACCCCCAAGAGACCCAGTACTTC
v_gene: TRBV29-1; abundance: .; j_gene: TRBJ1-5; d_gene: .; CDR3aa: CSVCGLGENQPQHF; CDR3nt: TGCAGCGTTTGTGGTCTAGGGGAAAATCAGCCCCAGCATTTT
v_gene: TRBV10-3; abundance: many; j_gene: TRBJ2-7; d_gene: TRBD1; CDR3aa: CAIAEDRGNYEQYF; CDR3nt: TGTGCCATCGCCGAGGACAGGGGTAATTACGAGCAGTACTTC
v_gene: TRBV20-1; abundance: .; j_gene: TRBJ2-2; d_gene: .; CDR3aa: CSARDVRGKSGELFF; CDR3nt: TGCAGTGCTAGAGATGTTAGGGGGAAGAGCGGGGAGCTGTTTTTT
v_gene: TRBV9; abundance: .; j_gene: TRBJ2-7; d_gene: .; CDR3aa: CASSVEEQPYYEQYF; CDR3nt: TGTGCCAGCAGCGTAGAAGAACAGCCCTACTACGAGCAGTACTTC
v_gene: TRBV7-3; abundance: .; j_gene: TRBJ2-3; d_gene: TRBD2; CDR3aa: CASSSGGLAGAQYF; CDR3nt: TGTGCCAGCAGCAGCGGAGGACTAGCGGGTGCGCAGTATTTT
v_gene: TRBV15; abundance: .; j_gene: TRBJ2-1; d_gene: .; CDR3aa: CATSRGGGDAYNEQFF; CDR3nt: TGTGCCACCAGCAGAGGGGGGGGCGACGCCTACAATGAGCAGTTCTTC
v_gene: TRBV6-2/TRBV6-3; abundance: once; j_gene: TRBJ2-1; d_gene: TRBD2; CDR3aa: CASQSLAGLNEQFF; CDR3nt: TGTGCCAGCCAGTCGCTAGCGGGGTTGAATGAGCAGTTCTTC
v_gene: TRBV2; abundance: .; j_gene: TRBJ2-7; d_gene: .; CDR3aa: CASSEEWNYEQYF; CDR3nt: TGTGCCAGCAGTGAAGAGTGGAACTACGAGCAGTACTTC
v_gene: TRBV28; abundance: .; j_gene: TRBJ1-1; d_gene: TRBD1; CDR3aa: CASSSSGTGYTEAFF; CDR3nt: TGTGCCAGCAGTTCTTCCGGGACAGGGTATACTGAAGCTTTCTTT